Each of the 21 T cell receptor beta chains below was sequenced from the same sample in a study of cytomegalovirus exposure and HLA in healthy donors. Sequenced by immunoSEQ multiplex PCR; TCRdb stores in-frame clones only, minus some. The sample consists of some 330,000 clones, 86% of them appearing once. The material sequenced was PBMCs. These receptors were taken from a woman younger than 30 in good health and CMV-seronegative.

The J gene is TRBJ2-1, the V gene TRBV25-1; D possibly corresponds to TRBD2 (6 bases). V was trimmed by 2 bases and J by 7 bases, leaving 12 bases between them. This CDR3 region has 14 residues. CDR1 and CDR2 from the germline V gene are MGHDK and SYGVNS. CDR3 coding DNA: TGTGCCAGCAGTGAACGGGTGGGGGGTAATGAGCAGTTCTTC. This codes for CASSERVGGNEQFF.

The rearrangement links TRBV2 to TRBJ1-2; D not certain. Looked up from germline, CDR1 is SNHLY and CDR2 is FYNNEI. Trimming left V 4 bases short and J 5 bases short, with 17 bases between. The CDR3 runs to 15 residues. Written as DNA, the CDR3 is TGTGCCAGCAGTGTCTCTTCGAGATCTAGTTATGGCTACACCTTC. Amino acids: CASSVSSRSSYGYTF.

The CDR3 spells CASSLPGDSGNTIYF. The CDR3 region has the DNA TGTGCCAGCAGCTTGCCGGGGGACTCTGGAAACACCATATATTTT. V and J are TRBV5-6 and TRBJ1-3; maybe TRBD1 (5 bases). CDR3 length: 15 amino acids. V lost 1 base to trimming and J lost 0 bases, with 8 bases between them. Germline V lookup: CDR1 SGHDT, CDR2 YYEEEE.

The chain links TRBV7-9 to TRBJ1-1; the match to TRBD1 covers 7 bases. After removal of 7 bases from V and 0 bases from J, the junction contained 8 bases not matched to a gene. Germline V gene data show CDR1 as SEHNR and CDR2 as FQNEAQ (reference sequence). This CDR3 spans 15 amino acids. The CDR3 is CASNRQGVMNTEAFF. CDR3 coding DNA: TGTGCCAGCAACCGACAGGGTGTAATGAACACTGAAGCTTTCTTT.

The chain combines TRBV5-1 with TRBJ2-7; TRBD2 agrees at 7 bases. Germline V gene sequence: CDR1 SGHRS, CDR2 YFSETQ. The V and J ends lost 4 bases and 3 bases, in that order; junction bases with no gene match: 19. This CDR3 has 18 amino acids. The CDR3 here is CASSGERPGGGLNYEQYF. The DNA for the CDR3 is TGCGCCAGCAGCGGAGAAAGGCCGGGGGGAGGACTTAACTACGAGCAGTACTTC. Filled out from reference TRBV5-1 and TRBJ2-7, the complete variable domain reads KAGVTQTPRYLIKTRGQQVTLSCSPISGHRSVSWYQQTPGQGLQFLFEYFSETQRNKGNFPGRFSGRQFSNSRSEMNVSTLELGDSALYLCASSGERPGGGLNYEQYFGPGTRLTVT.

The chain carries TRBV2 and TRBJ1-2; TRBD1 agrees at 7 bases. Per germline, CDR1 SNHLY and CDR2 FYNNEI. CDR3 length: 13 amino acids. The V segment lost 7 bases and the J segment 4 bases; nucleotides outside the gene matches: 6. In DNA form, the CDR3 reads TGTGCCAGCATCCTTGACAGGGTCTATGGCTACACCTTC. It translates to CASILDRVYGYTF.

The genes are TRBV5-6 and TRBJ1-1; tentatively, D is TRBD1 (5 bases). This CDR3 comprises 13 residues. Germline CDR1 and CDR2: SGHDT and YYEEEE. Deletions cut 2 bases from V and 7 bases from J, with 12 bases between. The DNA of the CDR3 is TGTGCCAGCAGCTTCATTGAAAGGGGTGAAGCTTTCTTT. Protein sequence: CASSFIERGEAFF.

V gene TRBV5-6 combines with J gene TRBJ2-7, with TRBD1 as a possible D gene (6 bases). V was pared by 0 bases and J by 3 bases, with 19 bases between. The CDR3 runs to 17 residues. Looked up from germline, CDR1 is SGHDT and CDR2 is YYEEEE. The CDR3 nucleotides read TGTGCCAGCAGCTTGGTACAGGGCGCCGTAGGGGGCTACGAGCAGTACTTC. It specifies CASSLVQGAVGGYEQYF.

The chain carries TRBV6-5 and TRBJ2-1; 7 positions match TRBD2. V gave up 4 bases and J gave up 0 bases; unmatched junction bases: 6. The CDR3 consists of 16 residues. Germline CDR1 MNHEY, CDR2 SVGAGI. CDR3 amino acids: CASSFAGGSSYNEQFF. The CDR3 bases are TGTGCCAGCAGTTTTGCGGGCGGGAGCTCCTACAATGAGCAGTTCTTC.

In its sample, this clone was seen once. J is TRBJ2-7 and V is TRBV10-3, with TRBD2 identical over 10 bases. Germline loops: CDR1 ENHRY, CDR2 SYGVKD. This CDR3 contains 15 residues. V lost 8 bases to trimming and J lost 2 bases; unmatched junction nucleotides: 9. The CDR3, as DNA: TGTGCCATCGGACCCCTGAGCGGGAGGGCCTACGAGCAGTACTTC. Amino acids: CAIGPLSGRAYEQYF.

This chain connects TRBV2 to TRBJ1-3; 8 positions match TRBD1. The germline CDR1 and CDR2 sequences are SNHLY and FYNNEI. The CDR3 totals 18 residues. Trimming cost V 7 bases and J 0 bases; bases outside gene matches: 14. In DNA form, the CDR3 reads TGTGCCAGCAAGTCTACAGGGGGTGCAGGGGGCTCTGGAAACACCATATATTTT. It yields the protein CASKSTGGAGGSGNTIYF.

The chain joins TRBV27 to TRBJ1-1, with D possibly TRBD1 on 5 matching bases. In germline, CDR1 is MNHEY, CDR2 SMNVEV (reference sequence). Trimming took off 5 bases at V and 1 base at J, with 11 bases between the two ends. The CDR3 contains 14 residues. DNA of the CDR3: TGTGCCAGCAGTAGACCGGGGGGGAACACTGAAGCTTTCTTT. As protein: CASSRPGGNTEAFF.

Only one count was recorded for this clone. The chain uses TRBV27 and TRBJ2-7; 9 bases align to TRBD1. Germline loops: CDR1 MNHEY, CDR2 SMNVEV (reference sequence). The CDR3 runs 16 residues. V was pared by 4 bases and J by 3 bases, with 10 bases of the junction left unmatched. CDR3 DNA sequence: TGTGCCAGCAGTTCCCCCGGGACAGGGAGTAACTACGAGCAGTACTTC. It translates to CASSSPGTGSNYEQYF.

This rearrangement joins TRBV27 to TRBJ1-1; TRBD1 might be the D (6 bases). Trimming shortened V by 3 bases and J by 5 bases, and 16 bases separated the two germline ends. CDR1 and CDR2 from the germline V gene are MNHEY and SMNVEV (reference sequence). This CDR3 comprises 15 residues. The CDR3, as DNA: TGTGCCAGCAGTTTGGGCGGGGGCTTGTATACTGAAGCTTTCTTT. This codes for CASSLGGGLYTEAFF.

CDR3 region: CASSISGTGPYEQYF. The CDR3 DNA reads as TGTGCCAGCAGTATTTCCGGGACAGGGCCCTACGAGCAGTACTTC. The V and J genes are TRBV27 and TRBJ2-7; 9 bases match TRBD1. The CDR3 runs 15 residues. The V gene's germline CDR1 is MNHEY and CDR2 SMNVEV (reference sequence). V shed 5 bases, J shed 2 bases, and the junction held 7 bases outside the gene matches.

This sequence joins TRBV23-1 and TRBJ2-3; 9 bases line up with TRBD1. TRBV23-1 is an ORF for which the function is uncertain. This CDR3 comprises 14 residues. With 10 bases clipped from V and 4 bases from J, the junction kept 9 bases outside the gene matches. As DNA, the CDR3 is TGCGCCACCACGGAGGACAGGGGTTCAGATACGCAGTATTTT. Translated, it gives CATTEDRGSDTQYF.

The chain uses TRBV4-2 and TRBJ2-1, with TRBD2 matching 12 bases. With 5 bases clipped from V and 7 bases from J, the junction kept 9 bases outside the gene matches. CDR3 length: 16 residues. The germline V gene encodes CDR1 LGHNA and CDR2 YNFKEQ. The CDR3 DNA reads TGTGCCAGCAGCACTCAGACTAGCGGGAGTTGGAATGAGCAGTTCTTC. It yields the protein CASSTQTSGSWNEQFF.

The genes are TRBV5-3 and TRBJ1-2; 8 positions agree with TRBD1. TRBV5-3 is noted as an ORF with a role that remains uncertain. Trimming took 4 bases from V and 8 from J; bases not matched to a gene: 1. The CDR3 has 11 amino acids. The CDR3 region has the DNA TGTGCCAGAAGCCCAGGGGGCGGCTACACCTTC. Its protein product is CARSPGGGYTF.

This chain connects TRBV7-9 to TRBJ2-7; 11 bases are a match to TRBD2. V gave up 2 bases and J gave up 3 bases; unmatched junction bases: 6. The CDR3 spans 16 residues. Germline CDR1 and CDR2: SEHNR and FQNEAQ (reference sequence). The CDR3 coding sequence is TGTGCCAGCAGCTTACGGGGGGGACTAGCGGACTACGAGCAGTACTTC. This codes for CASSLRGGLADYEQYF.

The V and J genes are TRBV2 and TRBJ2-3; tentative D call: TRBD1 (6 bases). This CDR3 spans 14 amino acids. Per germline, CDR1 SNHLY and CDR2 FYNNEI. V lost 1 base and J 3 bases, leaving 8 bases between the germline ends. DNA of the CDR3: TGTGCCAGCAGTGAAGGTCAGGGGACAGATACGCAGTATTTT. This sequence encodes CASSEGQGTDTQYF.

This clone came up once. The chain combines TRBV5-1 with TRBJ2-7, with 8 bases fitting TRBD2. CDR1 and CDR2 (germline): SGHRS, YFSETQ. CDR3 size: 16 residues. V lost 2 bases and J lost 7; bases outside the gene matches: 14. CDR3: CASSLGVASGSLEQYF. In nucleotides, the CDR3 is TGCGCCAGCAGCTTAGGAGTGGCTAGCGGGTCTCTTGAGCAGTACTTC.